The 7 T cell receptor beta chains below all came from one sample that was sequenced in a study of cytomegalovirus exposure and HLA in healthy donors. Primers: 60 Vbeta forward and 13 Jbeta reverse. Assay: immunoSEQ multiplex PCR; the TCRdb copy retains only in-frame clones and omits some. This sample has fewer than 150,000 clones, with roughly 74% found just once. What was sequenced was PBMCs. The receptors shown here come from a woman in her 50s in good health and CMV-seropositive.

The chain links TRBV18 to TRBJ1-1, with 7 bases aligning to TRBD1. Germline assignment: CDR1 KGHSH and CDR2 LQKENI. The CDR3 has 15 amino acids. Trimming at V came to 1 base and at J to 0 bases, leaving 2 bases not matched to a gene. Written as DNA, the CDR3 is TGTGCCAGCTCACCACAGGGGGCGTTGAACACTGAAGCTTTCTTT. Translated: CASSPQGALNTEAFF.

The V gene is TRBV5-4, the J gene TRBJ2-7; maybe TRBD1 (5 bases). The germline CDR1 and CDR2 sequences are SGHNT and YYREEE (reference sequence). This CDR3 spans 16 amino acids. V lost 4 bases, J lost 7 bases, and 24 bases lay in between. The CDR3 DNA sequence: TGTGCCAGCAGCCGCCTAGGATCAGGGCCCCAAAGGGAGCAGTACTTC. It specifies CASSRLGSGPQREQYF.

The DNA of the CDR3 is TGTGCCAGCAGCTGGGGGGGCAGCGCTTTCTTT. Translated, it gives CASSWGGSAFF. V usage is TRBV11-2 and J usage is TRBJ1-1, with D possibly being TRBD1 (6 bases). The V gene's germline CDR1 is SGHAT and CDR2 FQNNGV. V shed 4 bases and J shed 11 bases, with 11 bases lying between them. The CDR3 sequence is 11 residues long.

This chain uses TRBV5-1 with TRBJ2-5; TRBD2 matches 8 bases. V lost 3 bases to trimming and J lost 3 bases; unmatched junction nucleotides: 4. The CDR3 consists of 14 residues. Germline V lookup: CDR1 SGHRS, CDR2 YFSETQ. CDR3 sequence: CASSWGTSEETQYF. The CDR3 DNA follows: TGCGCCAGCAGCTGGGGGACTAGTGAAGAGACCCAGTACTTC.

This clone occurred a few times. V and J are TRBV11-2 and TRBJ2-6, with D hard to call. The V end was cut by 5 bases, the J end by 0 bases, with 8 bases between. The CDR3 is made up of 15 amino acids. Germline assignment: CDR1 SGHAT and CDR2 FQNNGV. CDR3 amino acids: CASSQPISGANVLTF. As DNA, the CDR3 is TGTGCCAGCAGCCAACCTATCTCTGGGGCCAACGTCCTGACTTTC.

The genes are TRBV19 and TRBJ2-3; tentative D call: TRBD1 (5 bases). CDR1 is LNHDA, CDR2 SQIVND, per germline (reference sequence). The CDR3 has 15 amino acids. The ends were cut back, 2 bases at V and 3 bases at J, with 12 bases in the middle. CDR3 in DNA: TGTGCCAGTAGTATATCCGCAGGGCGGACAGATACGCAGTATTTT. It translates to CASSISAGRTDTQYF.

The chain carries TRBV23-1 and TRBJ2-2, with a possible D match to TRBD2 (6 bases). TRBV23-1 is known as an ORF, though its function is uncertain. V was pared by 11 bases and J by 2 bases, with 18 bases between. The length of the CDR3 is 15 residues. The CDR3 region is CAGPRDEGNTGELFF. CDR3 nucleotide sequence: TGCGCCGGTCCGCGGGATGAGGGAAACACCGGGGAGCTGTTTTTT.